Following are 8 T cell receptor beta chains from one sample sequenced in a study of blood T cell repertoires in COVID-19. Assay: immunoSEQ multiplex PCR; the TCRdb copy retains only in-frame clones and omits some. Found here are approximately 290,000 clones, 91% of them singletons; the top ten hold roughly 2.3%. Sequenced material: peripheral blood. These receptor sequences come from a woman in her twenties or thirties with COVID-19, enrolled during active disease.

The sample holds one count of this clone. The chain has TRBV7-6 and TRBJ2-4; D may be TRBD2 (6 bases). The germline V and J ends were trimmed by 1 base and 3 bases, with 16 bases remaining between them. CDR1 is SGHVS and CDR2 is FNYEAQ in the germline V gene. The CDR3 has 17 residues. CDR3 residues: CASSLDSPTAGKNIQYF. DNA for the CDR3: TGTGCCAGCAGCTTAGATTCTCCGACAGCGGGCAAAAACATTCAGTACTTC.

The CDR3 DNA reads TGTGCCAGCTCACCACCGGGACAGTGGGGTATCAGTGGCTACACCTTC. Its translation is CASSPPGQWGISGYTF. V and J are TRBV18 and TRBJ1-2, with 7 bases matching TRBD1. V dropped 0 bases and J dropped 7; count of bases not matched to a gene: 11. The CDR3 has 16 residues. Germline V CDR1 and CDR2: KGHSH, LQKENI.

This chain connects TRBV9 to TRBJ2-7; TRBD2 matches 10 bases. Germline V lookup: CDR1 SGDLS, CDR2 YYNGEE. J lost 3 bases, V lost 0 bases, and 3 bases had no gene match. This CDR3 is built from 15 residues. The CDR3 coding sequence is TGTGCCAGCAGCGTAGATCCTAGCGGGAGCTACGAGCAGTACTTC. The encoded protein is CASSVDPSGSYEQYF.

Only one count was recorded for this clone. This rearrangement joins TRBV5-8 to TRBJ2-1; D ambiguous. Per the germline V gene, CDR1 is SGHTS and CDR2 is YDEGEE. V was cut by 0 bases and J by 8 bases, with 9 bases left in between. The CDR3 runs to 13 residues. The CDR3 nucleotides read TGTGCCAGCAGCTTGGGGCTAGTTCATGAGCAGTTCTTC. Translating it yields CASSLGLVHEQFF.

A note on this clone: At one boundary the junction diverges from the germline segment, which might be a read error. J is TRBJ2-7 and V is TRBV7-9; 11 positions agree with TRBD2. The CDR3 runs 14 residues. CDR1 is SEHNR and CDR2 is FQNEAQ in the germline V gene (reference sequence). This CDR3 reads CASSTSGSSHEQYF. CDR3 nucleotide sequence: TGTGCCAGCAGTACTAGCGGGAGCTCCCACGAGCAGTACTTC. The full variable domain, its missing parts supplied by reference TRBV7-9 and TRBJ2-7, is DTGVSQNPRHKITKRGQNVTFRCDPISEHNRLYWYRQTLGQGPEFLTYFQNEAQLEKSRLLSDRFSAERPKGSFSTLEIQRTEQGDSAMYLCASSTSGSSHEQYFGPGTRLTVT.

This clone was counted between two and nine times. The genes are TRBV5-4 and TRBJ2-1; the match to TRBD2 covers 10 bases. Germline V gene data show CDR1 as SGHNT and CDR2 as YYREEE (reference sequence). This CDR3 comprises 16 residues. With V trimmed by 4 bases and J by 3 bases, 7 bases remained unmatched. The CDR3 region has the DNA TGTGCCAGCAGCCAAGGACTAGCGGACCTCTACAATGAGCAGTTCTTC. Translating it yields CASSQGLADLYNEQFF.

The gene calls are TRBV7-9 and TRBJ2-1; 8 bases are shared with TRBD2. Germline V gene lookup returns CDR1 SEHNR and CDR2 FQNEAQ (reference sequence). The CDR3 covers 15 residues. Germline trimming cut 5 bases from V and 5 bases from J; bases unmatched to any gene: 8. CDR3 in DNA: TGTGCCAGCAGCCACCGAGCGGGAGTCCACAATGAGCAGTTCTTC. It yields the protein CASSHRAGVHNEQFF.

Written as DNA, the CDR3 is TGTGCCAGCAGTTCGCCGGGGGGGTTTGGTGAAAAACTGTTTTTT. Its translation is CASSSPGGFGEKLFF. The chain uses TRBV28 and TRBJ1-4, with a weak D call TRBD1 (5 bases). V was cut by 4 bases and J by 7 bases, with 16 bases left in between. CDR1 and CDR2 from the germline V gene are MDHEN and SYDVKM. This CDR3 has 15 residues.